These T cell receptor beta chains were read from a single sample in a study of blood T cells in healthy people across ages. TCRdb re-called the 5' RACE reads with MiXCR, one entry per CDR3 protein. Of about 1.6 million distinct CDR3 sequences listed, about 35% are singletons. Sequencing was performed on blood. These receptors were collected from a woman between 25 and 40 years old in good health. Both conserved end residues are part of each CDR3. Fields, in order: V gene, J gene, clone size, D gene, CDR3 DNA, CDR3 protein. A D gene is named only where the DNA matches it firmly. Some rows have no size entry. The others give once, few or many, or a class for an expanded clone.

V gene: TRBV20-1; J gene: TRBJ1-1; clone size: -; D gene: -; CDR3 DNA: TGCAGTGCTAGAGAGGTGGGGGGGTTCACTGAAGCTTTCTTT; CDR3 protein: CSAREVGGFTEAFF
V gene: TRBV9; J gene: TRBJ1-1; clone size: -; D gene: -; CDR3 DNA: TGTGCCAGCAGCTCCGTCGAGAGTATGGACACTGAAGCTTTCTTT; CDR3 protein: CASSSVESMDTEAFF
V gene: TRBV11-2; J gene: TRBJ2-5; clone size: -; D gene: TRBD1; CDR3 DNA: TGTGCCAGCTCCCTCCGAGGGGACAGCCAAGAGACCCAGTACTTC; CDR3 protein: CASSLRGDSQETQYF
V gene: TRBV7-2; J gene: TRBJ2-7; clone size: -; D gene: -; CDR3 DNA: TGTGCCAGCAGCTTAGTTGGTCACCTTGAGCAGTACTTC; CDR3 protein: CASSLVGHLEQYF
V gene: TRBV7-6; J gene: TRBJ2-1; clone size: -; D gene: -; CDR3 DNA: TGTGCCAGCAGCTTAGGTTCTAGCGTCTCCTACAATGAGCAGTTCTTC; CDR3 protein: CASSLGSSVSYNEQFF
V gene: TRBV20-1; J gene: TRBJ1-2; clone size: -; D gene: -; CDR3 DNA: TGCAGTGCTAGTAGTGGAGATAATGGCTACACCTTC; CDR3 protein: CSASSGDNGYTF
V gene: TRBV27; J gene: TRBJ1-4; clone size: -; D gene: -; CDR3 DNA: TGTGCCAGCAGTTTACGAATGGGAAGGCAGGGGACTAATGAAAAACTGTTTTTT; CDR3 protein: CASSLRMGRQGTNEKLFF
V gene: TRBV10-3; J gene: TRBJ2-5; clone size: -; D gene: TRBD1; CDR3 DNA: TGTGCCACTAAGGGGACAGGGGAGGGGAAGACCCAGTACTTC; CDR3 protein: CATKGTGEGKTQYF
V gene: TRBV29-1; J gene: TRBJ2-3; clone size: many; D gene: -; CDR3 DNA: TGCAGCGTTGACCCCTTAGGGGGGGGAAATACGCAGTATTTT; CDR3 protein: CSVDPLGGGNTQYF
V gene: TRBV6-1; J gene: TRBJ2-7; clone size: few; D gene: TRBD2; CDR3 DNA: TGTGCCAGCAGAGAGCGGGGGGGCAACGAGCAGTACTTC; CDR3 protein: CASRERGGNEQYF
V gene: TRBV6-1; J gene: TRBJ2-7; clone size: many; D gene: -; CDR3 DNA: TGTGCCAGCAGTGAGGGGACTTCTTACCTGCACTCCTACGAGCAGTACTTC; CDR3 protein: CASSEGTSYLHSYEQYF
V gene: TRBV7-2; J gene: TRBJ1-2; clone size: -; D gene: -; CDR3 DNA: TGTGCCAGCAGCTCCAGTTCCGGGTTGGTAAGTGGCTACACCTTC; CDR3 protein: CASSSSSGLVSGYTF
V gene: TRBV2; J gene: TRBJ1-2; clone size: -; D gene: TRBD1; CDR3 DNA: TGTGCCGGCACCCGACAGGGCGATGGCTACACCTTC; CDR3 protein: CAGTRQGDGYTF
V gene: TRBV5-1; J gene: TRBJ1-4; clone size: -; D gene: TRBD1; CDR3 DNA: TGCGCCAGCAGAGGAGTGGACAGGGGAGATGAAAAACTGTTTTTT; CDR3 protein: CASRGVDRGDEKLFF
V gene: TRBV10-3; J gene: TRBJ2-1; clone size: -; D gene: -; CDR3 DNA: TGTGCCATCAGCAAGGACGGATTGCATGAGCAGTTCTTC; CDR3 protein: CAISKDGLHEQFF
V gene: TRBV20-1; J gene: TRBJ2-7; clone size: many; D gene: -; CDR3 DNA: TGCAGTGCTAGGGCACCGGGACAATCCTACGAGCAGTACTTC; CDR3 protein: CSARAPGQSYEQYF
V gene: TRBV5-8; J gene: TRBJ1-5; clone size: -; D gene: -; CDR3 DNA: TGTGCCAGCAGCTTGGCCGCCTTCGCCAATCAGCCCCAGCATTTT; CDR3 protein: CASSLAAFANQPQHF
V gene: TRBV29-1; J gene: TRBJ1-4; clone size: -; D gene: -; CDR3 DNA: TGCAGCGTTGAAATTACCGGGGTTCCTAATGAAAAACTGTTTTTT; CDR3 protein: CSVEITGVPNEKLFF
V gene: TRBV5-1; J gene: TRBJ2-1; clone size: -; D gene: -; CDR3 DNA: TGCGCCAGCCTACAGGGTGGGGGCCCCTACAATGAGCAGTTCTTC; CDR3 protein: CASLQGGGPYNEQFF
V gene: TRBV7-2; J gene: TRBJ2-7; clone size: -; D gene: TRBD2; CDR3 DNA: TGTGCCAGCAGCTGGGGTAGCGGGAGGACCTACGAGCAGTACTTC; CDR3 protein: CASSWGSGRTYEQYF
V gene: TRBV20-1; J gene: TRBJ1-1; clone size: -; D gene: -; CDR3 DNA: TGCAGTGCTCATCTACCCCCCCCTCTGAACACTGAAGCTTTCTTT; CDR3 protein: CSAHLPPPLNTEAFF
V gene: TRBV9; J gene: TRBJ2-7; clone size: few; D gene: -; CDR3 DNA: TGTGCCAGCAGCTCCAACGTAGCAGGGGAGCAGTACTTC; CDR3 protein: CASSSNVAGEQYF
V gene: TRBV5-1; J gene: TRBJ2-7; clone size: few; D gene: -; CDR3 DNA: TGCGCCAGCAGCTTGGAGGGGGGGGCGGCCTACGAGCAGTACTTC; CDR3 protein: CASSLEGGAAYEQYF
V gene: TRBV20-1; J gene: TRBJ2-7; clone size: few; D gene: -; CDR3 DNA: TGCAGTGCTACCAGCAGGGCAGCGAAGACCCGCGAGCAGTACTTC; CDR3 protein: CSATSRAAKTREQYF
V gene: TRBV29-1; J gene: TRBJ2-1; clone size: -; D gene: TRBD2; CDR3 DNA: TGCAGCCCCCGACTAGCTAGAAATGAGCAGTTCTTC; CDR3 protein: CSPRLARNEQFF
V gene: TRBV5-1; J gene: TRBJ2-7; clone size: -; D gene: -; CDR3 DNA: TGCGCCAGCAGCTTGGAGTCGGGCTACTCCTACGAGCAGTACTTC; CDR3 protein: CASSLESGYSYEQYF
V gene: TRBV2; J gene: TRBJ2-3; clone size: -; D gene: TRBD1; CDR3 DNA: TGTGCCAGCAGTTTGGACAGGGGGCGTTTAGATACGCAGTATTTT; CDR3 protein: CASSLDRGRLDTQYF